Described below is a single T cell receptor (beta chain) sequence and its context. Its target is not known. The entry originates in a study of cytomegalovirus exposure and HLA in healthy donors. PCR amplification relied on 60 Vbeta primers (plus 13 Jbeta primers). Data came from immunoSEQ multiplex PCR; TCRdb stores just in-frame clones and leaves some out. The data show 130,000 or so clones, roughly 79% seen once. The study, taken as a whole, reports: Reports showed the classifier diagnosing cytomegalovirus status with high specificity and sensitivity.

The V and J ends lost 1 base and 0 bases, in that order; junction bases with no gene match: 6. This CDR3 comprises 17 residues. Per the germline V gene, CDR1 is LGHNA and CDR2 is YSLEER. The sequencing sample was made of PBMCs. The chain is built from TRBV4-3 and TRBJ2-1, with 7 positions matching TRBD2. This TCR was sampled from a woman aged 40 to 49 in good health and CMV-seronegative. In DNA form, the CDR3 reads TGCGCCAGCAGCCAAGTATTGGGGGGGAACTCCTACAATGAGCAGTTCTTC. Translated: CASSQVLGGNSYNEQFF.